These 12 T cell receptor beta chains came from one sample sequenced in a study of cytomegalovirus exposure and HLA in healthy donors. Primers included in the PCR were 60 Vbeta and 13 Jbeta primers. Profiled with immunoSEQ multiplex PCR; TCRdb holds only in-frame clones, not every one. Here the sample spans some 170,000 clones, approximately 79% being singletons. The sequencing input was PBMCs. These receptors originate from a man aged 35-49 years in good health and CMV-seropositive.

V gene TRBV25-1 combines with J gene TRBJ1-4; D unclear. CDR3 length equals 14 residues. Per germline, CDR1 MGHDK and CDR2 SYGVNS. The germline V and J ends were trimmed by 3 bases and 5 bases, with 10 bases remaining between them. The CDR3 DNA sequence: TGTGCCAGCAGTGAGGCCTTACCGAATGAAAAACTGTTTTTT. Protein product: CASSEALPNEKLFF.

The CDR3 is CASSLTANQPQHF. The DNA of the CDR3 is TGTGCCAGTAGTCTGACTGCGAATCAGCCCCAGCATTTT. V and J are TRBV19 and TRBJ1-5; D not certain. V was shortened by 5 bases and J by 4 bases, with 9 bases between the two germline ends. Germline values: CDR1 LNHDA, CDR2 SQIVND (reference sequence). The CDR3 is 13 amino acids.

The V gene is TRBV28, the J gene TRBJ1-6; tentative D call: TRBD1 (6 bases). The length of the CDR3 is 12 residues. Deletions cut 7 bases from V and 10 bases from J, with 11 bases between. Germline CDR1 reads MDHEN; CDR2 reads SYDVKM. CDR3 in amino acids: CASTRTESPLHF. The CDR3 DNA sequence: TGTGCCAGCACCCGGACAGAATCACCCCTCCACTTT.

This clone was seen more than once but under ten times. The chain has TRBV9 and TRBJ2-1; 9 bases match TRBD1. Germline-derived CDR1 and CDR2 are SGDLS and YYNGEE. V shed 3 bases, J shed 0 bases, and the junction held 10 bases outside the gene matches. The CDR3 consists of 18 residues. CDR3 residues: CASSERDRARSSYNEQFF. Here the CDR3 DNA reads TGTGCCAGCAGCGAGAGGGACAGGGCTAGGAGCTCCTACAATGAGCAGTTCTTC.

V gene TRBV4-2 combines with J gene TRBJ1-1; D is unresolved. Trimming took off 0 bases at V and 3 bases at J, with 14 bases between the two ends. CDR1 is LGHNA and CDR2 is YNFKEQ in the germline V gene. CDR3 length equals 16 residues. The CDR3 coding sequence is TGTGCCAGCAGCCAAGATCTTCGGAGGAAATACACTGAAGCTTTCTTT. It is translated as CASSQDLRRKYTEAFF.

V is TRBV7-9 and J is TRBJ2-1; 7 nucleotides line up with TRBD1. The germline V gene has CDR1 SEHNR and CDR2 FQNEAQ (reference sequence). The CDR3 has 15 residues. The V and J ends lost 5 bases and 0 bases, in that order; junction bases with no gene match: 4. The CDR3: CASSATGNSYNEQFF. The CDR3 bases are TGTGCCAGCAGCGCGACAGGGAACTCCTACAATGAGCAGTTCTTC.

Turning to this clone: The junction differs from germline at one of its ends, possibly a read error. V usage is TRBV9 and J usage is TRBJ2-6, with D perhaps TRBD1 (5 bases). The CDR3 covers 16 residues. Germline assignment: CDR1 SGDLS and CDR2 YYNGEE. The CDR3 protein is CASSAGTPSGANGLTF. The CDR3 DNA sequence: TGTGCCAGCAGCGCAGGAACGCCCTCTGGGGCCAACGGCCTGACTTTC.

As for this clone: This same CDR3 is encoded by further DNA sequences in the sample. This chain connects TRBV11-2 to TRBJ1-1; D remains ambiguous. Germline CDR1 SGHAT, CDR2 FQNNGV. V was trimmed by 5 bases and J by 1 base, leaving 11 bases between them. This CDR3 spans 14 amino acids. The CDR3 is CASSLVSGNTEAFF. CDR3 DNA sequence: TGTGCCAGCAGCCTAGTGTCAGGGAACACTGAAGCTTTCTTT.

The genes are TRBV19 and TRBJ2-7; D gene unclear. CDR1 and CDR2 from the germline V gene are LNHDA and SQIVND (reference sequence). Trimming removed 5 bases from V and 0 bases from J, with 11 bases in between. This CDR3 has 14 residues. The CDR3 coding sequence is TGTGCCAGTAGTTCCCCCGGTAGCTCCTACGAGCAGTACTTC. Protein product: CASSSPGSSYEQYF.

The sample holds a few counts of this clone. This chain uses TRBV11-3 with TRBJ2-1; 7 positions match TRBD2. The CDR3 covers 13 residues. Unmatched junction bases numbered 5, after V lost 5 bases and J lost 7 bases. Germline V gene lookup returns CDR1 SGHNT and CDR2 YENEEA. Written as DNA, the CDR3 is TGTGCCAGCAGCAGCGGGACCTCAAATGAGCAGTTCTTC. It specifies CASSSGTSNEQFF.

This chain joins TRBV6-6 and TRBJ2-7; D is undetermined. Deletions cut 4 bases from V and 6 bases from J, with 16 bases between. Germline V gene sequence: CDR1 MNHNY, CDR2 SVGAGI (reference sequence). The CDR3 consists of 14 residues. The chain's CDR3 is CASSSGRIPSEQYF. CDR3 nucleotides: TGTGCCAGCAGTTCAGGCAGGATACCCTCCGAGCAGTACTTC.

There are a few counts of this clone. The V and J genes are TRBV19 and TRBJ2-2; D might be TRBD1 (6 bases). The V gene lost 6 bases and the J gene lost 4 bases, with 15 bases spanning the gap. CDR3 length: 15 residues. Germline V lookup: CDR1 LNHDA, CDR2 SQIVND (reference sequence). CDR3 bases: TGTGCCAGTAGGAGACAGGATCTCGGCACCGGGGAGCTGTTTTTT. Encoded protein: CASRRQDLGTGELFF.